This TCR beta chain emerged from a study of long-term antiretroviral therapy in people with HIV. CDR1 is SGHTA and CDR2 is FQGNSA in the germline V gene. With 5 bases clipped from V and 8 bases from J, the junction kept 7 bases outside the gene matches. The CDR3 length is 13 residues. To note about this clone: Its cognate antigen is unknown.

Study results and caveats: The range of CDR3 lengths in HIV repertoires proved narrower than that found in controls. After ART, diversity increased yet remained lower than transplant donor controls.

At the survey level, the v3.0 immunoSEQ assay was run. The table came from immunoSEQ multiplex PCR; TCRdb's copy has only in-frame clones and leaves some out. Of about 39,000 clones in the sample, over 75% are singletons; the top ten hold approximately 6.5%. The material was unsorted PBMCs, obtained 0.6 years after starting antiretroviral therapy. The V and J genes are TRBV7-2 and TRBJ1-1; TRBD1 matches at 8 bases. The origin of this receptor is a man between 18 and 35 years old with HIV. This CDR3 reads CASSAQGAYEAFF. The CDR3, as DNA: TGTGCCAGCAGCGCCCAGGGGGCTTACGAAGCTTTCTTT.